The entry below describes one T cell receptor beta chain. A read error may account for a junction end that differs from germline. A modified ARM-PCR protocol with three rounds of nested PCR amplified TCRbeta. TCRdb reanalysed the multiplex PCR reads using MiXCR and keeps one entry per CDR3 protein. The sample records more than 45,000 distinct CDR3 sequences, 64% being singletons. The template was RNA from unsorted bulk tissue. More than 3 cm separated this lung sample from the edge of the tumor. These data come from a study of tumor and adjacent non-tumor tissue in lung cancer. Germline CDR1 is MNHEY and CDR2 is SVGAGI. CDR3 length: 16 residues.

Material: distant non-tumor lung tissue. The source is a woman aged 70-85 years with non-small cell lung cancer. The chain joins TRBV6-5 to TRBJ2-6; possibly TRBD2 for D (5 bases). CDR3 region: CASGHSMDSGVNVLTF. CDR3 nucleotides: TGTGCCAGCGGTCACTCGATGGACTCTGGGGTCAACGTCCTGACTTTC.